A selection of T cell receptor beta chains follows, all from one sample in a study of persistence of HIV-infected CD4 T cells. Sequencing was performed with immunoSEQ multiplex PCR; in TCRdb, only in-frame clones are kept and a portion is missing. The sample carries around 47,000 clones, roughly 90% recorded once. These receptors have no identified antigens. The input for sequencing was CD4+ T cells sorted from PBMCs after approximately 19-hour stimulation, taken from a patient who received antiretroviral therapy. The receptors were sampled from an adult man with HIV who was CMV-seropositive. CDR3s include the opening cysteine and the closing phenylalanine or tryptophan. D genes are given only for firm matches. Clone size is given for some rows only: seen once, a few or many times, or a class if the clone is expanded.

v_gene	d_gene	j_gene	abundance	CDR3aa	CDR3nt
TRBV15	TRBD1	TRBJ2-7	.	CATSRDIQGLGEQYF	TGTGCCACCAGCAGAGATATACAGGGGTTGGGCGAGCAGTACTTC
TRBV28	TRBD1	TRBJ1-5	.	CASSLRDRVKPQHF	TGTGCCAGCAGTTTACGGGACAGGGTTAAGCCCCAGCATTTT
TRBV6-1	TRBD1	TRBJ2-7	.	CASSEAGWRQGAYEQYF	TGTGCCAGCAGTGAAGCAGGGTGGCGACAGGGGGCTTACGAGCAGTACTTC
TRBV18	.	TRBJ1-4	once	CASSLVQGTNEKLFF	TGTGCCAGCTCACTCGTGCAGGGCACTAATGAAAAACTGTTTTTT
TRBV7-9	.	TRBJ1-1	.	CASSLGGGATEAFF	TGTGCCAGCAGCTTAGGTGGAGGGGCCACTGAAGCTTTCTTT
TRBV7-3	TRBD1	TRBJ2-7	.	CASSSGQGPAYEQYF	TGTGCCAGCAGCTCGGGACAGGGGCCGGCATACGAGCAGTACTTC
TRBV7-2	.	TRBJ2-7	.	CASSLRGTVYEQYF	TGTGCCAGCAGCTTACGCGGGACTGTCTACGAGCAGTACTTC
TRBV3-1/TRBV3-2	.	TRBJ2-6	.	CASSRQSSGANVLTF	TGTGCCAGCAGCCGTCAGAGCTCTGGGGCCAACGTCCTGACTTTC
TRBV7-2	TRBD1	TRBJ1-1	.	CASSLVGQTTEAFF	TGTGCCAGCAGCTTAGTGGGACAGACCACTGAAGCTTTCTTT
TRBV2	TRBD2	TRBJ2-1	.	CASSEALAGYYNEQFF	TGTGCCAGCAGTGAAGCGCTAGCGGGGTACTACAATGAGCAGTTCTTC
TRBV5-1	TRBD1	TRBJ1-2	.	CASSGGGGQGIFGGYTF	TGCGCCAGCAGCGGAGGGGGGGGACAGGGGATTTTCGGTGGCTACACCTTC
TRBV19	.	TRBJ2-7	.	CASSSSHRGGSYEQYF	TGTGCCAGTAGTAGTTCCCACAGGGGAGGCTCCTACGAGCAGTACTTC
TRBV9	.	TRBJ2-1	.	CASSVGRVPSSYNEQFF	TGTGCCAGCAGCGTAGGGCGGGTCCCTAGCTCCTACAATGAGCAGTTCTTC
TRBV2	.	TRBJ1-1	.	CASSLYAVLNTEAFF	TGTGCCAGCAGCTTATATGCAGTATTGAACACTGAAGCTTTCTTT
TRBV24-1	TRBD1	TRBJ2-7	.	CATSDPGQGSSGEQYF	TGTGCCACCAGTGACCCCGGACAGGGATCATCTGGCGAGCAGTACTTC
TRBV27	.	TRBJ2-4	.	CASSTTLSKNIQYF	TGTGCCAGCAGTACGACATTGTCCAAAAACATTCAGTACTTC
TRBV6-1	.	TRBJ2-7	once	CASSEFVGGSYEQYF	TGTGCCAGCAGTGAATTTGTCGGGGGCTCCTACGAGCAGTACTTC
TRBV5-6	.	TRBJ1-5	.	CASSFGGLISNQPQHF	TGTGCCAGCAGCTTTGGGGGACTCATTAGCAATCAGCCCCAGCATTTT
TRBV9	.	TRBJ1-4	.	CASSVGGNSNNEKLFF	TGTGCCAGCAGCGTAGGGGGCAACAGCAATAATGAAAAACTGTTTTTT
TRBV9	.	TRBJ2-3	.	CASINRSLTDTQYF	TGTGCCAGCATTAATCGTTCCCTTACAGATACGCAGTATTTT
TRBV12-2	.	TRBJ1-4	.	CASRFSSCEELFF	TGTGCAAGTCGCTTCTCGTCATGCGAGGAACTGTTTTTT
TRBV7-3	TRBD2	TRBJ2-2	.	CASSLQAGGNTGELFF	TGTGCCAGCAGCTTACAAGCGGGGGGTAACACCGGGGAGCTGTTTTTT
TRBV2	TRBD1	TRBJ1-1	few	CASSESGQGTEAFF	TGTGCCAGCAGTGAAAGTGGACAGGGCACTGAAGCTTTCTTT
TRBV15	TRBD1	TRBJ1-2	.	CATSGQGGNYGYTF	TGTGCCACCAGCGGACAGGGGGGTAACTATGGCTACACCTTC